A single TCR beta chain is shown here with its context. What it recognizes is unknown. This sample was taken from a study of cytomegalovirus exposure and HLA in healthy donors. Study-level points and caveats: Beyond CMV serostatus, there was no information to go on about immune exposure. Accounts indicate the classifier identified cytomegalovirus status with strong specificity and sensitivity. In a later analysis, about 17,000 TCR beta sequences were associated with HLA alleles at 0.05 false discovery rate. A previous analysis found most TCR beta V segments productive roughly 90% or roughly 30% of the time.

Germline V lookup: CDR1 PRHDT, CDR2 FYEKMQ (reference sequence). This CDR3 has 18 residues. With V trimmed by 5 bases and J by 1 base, 14 bases remained unmatched. Primers included in the PCR were 60 Vbeta and 13 Jbeta primers. Profiling relied on immunoSEQ multiplex PCR, and the TCRdb table lists in-frame clones only, not all of them. Found here are about 180,000 clones, around 80% of them singletons; the top ten hold 1.5% to 2%. This sequence joins TRBV13 and TRBJ2-7; 10 nucleotides match TRBD1. The receptor was derived from a woman in her twenties or thirties in good health and CMV-seronegative. Sequenced material: PBMCs. The CDR3 here is CASSPAGLRTGGSYEQYF. The CDR3 nucleotides read TGTGCCAGCAGCCCCGCAGGTTTACGGACAGGGGGTTCCTACGAGCAGTACTTC.